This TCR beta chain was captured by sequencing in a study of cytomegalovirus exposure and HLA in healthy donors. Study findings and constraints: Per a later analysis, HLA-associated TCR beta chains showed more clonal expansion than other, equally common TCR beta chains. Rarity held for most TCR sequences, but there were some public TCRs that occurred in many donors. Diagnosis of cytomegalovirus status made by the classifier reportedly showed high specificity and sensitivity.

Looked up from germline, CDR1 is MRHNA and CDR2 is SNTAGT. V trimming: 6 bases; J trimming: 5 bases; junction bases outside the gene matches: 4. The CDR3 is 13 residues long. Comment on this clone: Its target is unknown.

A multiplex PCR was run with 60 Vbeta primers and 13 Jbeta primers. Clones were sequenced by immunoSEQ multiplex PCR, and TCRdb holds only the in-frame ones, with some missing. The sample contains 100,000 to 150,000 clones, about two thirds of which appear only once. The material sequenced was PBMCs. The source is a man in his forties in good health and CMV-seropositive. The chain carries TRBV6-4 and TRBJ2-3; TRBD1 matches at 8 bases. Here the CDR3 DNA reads TGTGCCAGCAGCGCAGGGGGCCTAGATACGCAGTATTTT. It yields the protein CASSAGGLDTQYF.